These 21 T cell receptor beta chains share one sample of origin, sequenced in a study of T cell repertoires in cytomegalovirus infection. TCRdb called the reads again in MiXCR, with one record for every CDR3 protein. The top ten clones hold roughly 50% of a sample with 250,000 or so distinct CDR3 sequences, approximately 17% of them seen once. The sequenced material came from CD8+ T cells from PBMCs. The source is a human donor in good health (CMV status not recorded). Some clones in this sample may be carry-over from other donors' samples.

This chain links TRBV3-1 with TRBJ1-2, with 8 bases identical to TRBD1. CDR1 is LGHDT and CDR2 is YNNKEL in the germline V gene (reference sequence). Unmatched junction bases numbered 6, after V lost 1 base and J lost 2 bases. This CDR3 region has 16 residues. The CDR3 spells CASSQVQGAENYGYTF. CDR3 DNA sequence: TGTGCCAGCAGCCAAGTCCAGGGGGCGGAAAACTATGGCTACACCTTC.

This clonotype turned up a few times. This chain connects TRBV28 to TRBJ1-5; 9 positions agree with TRBD1. The CDR3 is made up of 15 amino acids. Germline CDR1 is MDHEN and CDR2 is SYDVKM. The junction had 10 bases not matched to a gene; V was cut back by 8 bases and J by 5 bases. In DNA form, the CDR3 reads TGTGCCAGCCGAGGCCCGGGACAGGGAGATCAGCCCCAGCATTTT. Amino acids: CASRGPGQGDQPQHF.

The chain couples TRBV6-9 to TRBJ2-2; tentative D call: TRBD1 (6 bases). The CDR3 runs to 18 residues. Trimming shortened V by 2 bases and J by 3 bases, and 19 bases separated the two germline ends. Germline loops: CDR1 MNHGY, CDR2 SVAAGI. The CDR3 region has the DNA TGTGCCAGCAGTTATCGTGTCATCAGGGCAGGGGACACCGGGGAGCTGTTTTTT. Protein sequence: CASSYRVIRAGDTGELFF.

There are many counts of this clonotype. The J gene is TRBJ1-6, the V gene TRBV7-2; D not certain. The V end lost 3 bases, the J end lost 7 bases, and 7 bases lay between the germline ends. This CDR3 spans 13 amino acids. Per germline, CDR1 SGHTA and CDR2 FQGNSA. CDR3 coding DNA: TGTGCCAGCAGCTTGGGCCTAAATTCACCCCTCCACTTT. This sequence encodes CASSLGLNSPLHF.

At least ten counts were recorded for this clonotype. This chain uses TRBV7-9 with TRBJ2-4, with D possibly being TRBD2 (5 bases). V lost 3 bases to trimming and J lost 5 bases, with 14 bases between them. The CDR3 has 15 residues. Germline-derived CDR1 and CDR2 are SEHNR and FQNEAQ (reference sequence). The CDR3 here is CASSFEGMWENIQYF. The CDR3 coding sequence is TGTGCCAGCAGCTTTGAGGGAATGTGGGAAAACATTCAGTACTTC.

The rearrangement joins TRBV20-1 to TRBJ2-1, with 9 bases lining up with TRBD2. With V trimmed by 3 bases and J by 4 bases, 7 bases remained unmatched. The CDR3 runs 15 residues. In germline, CDR1 is DFQATT, CDR2 SNEGSKA (reference sequence). The chain's CDR3 is CSARSASGAYNEQFF. CDR3 sequence (DNA): TGCAGTGCTAGGTCAGCTAGCGGGGCTTACAATGAGCAGTTCTTC.

The rearrangement links TRBV19 to TRBJ2-7; D is perhaps TRBD1 or TRBD2 (6 bases each). This CDR3 comprises 15 residues. CDR1 LNHDA and CDR2 SQIVND come from the germline V gene (reference sequence). Trimming shortened V by 2 bases and J by 3 bases, and 14 bases separated the two germline ends. The CDR3 nucleotides read TGTGCCAGTAGTATAACAGGGACTTCGATCTACGAGCAGTACTTC. This gives the protein CASSITGTSIYEQYF.

This chain joins TRBV28 and TRBJ2-7, with D perhaps matching TRBD1 or TRBD2 (6 bases each). CDR3 length: 16 residues. The V gene's germline CDR1 is MDHEN and CDR2 SYDVKM. The V and J ends lost 7 bases and 2 bases respectively, with 21 bases between them. For the CDR3, the DNA is TGTGCCAGCACGTCGACTTTTAAGGGGGGAACCTACGAGCAGTACTTC. Its translation is CASTSTFKGGTYEQYF.

For this clonotype: A read error may explain this, as a much larger clone is one base away. The rearrangement uses TRBV28 and TRBJ1-5; 7 nucleotides align to TRBD1. This CDR3 is built from 15 residues. The V gene end was trimmed by 6 bases and the J gene end by 6 bases; junction bases not matched to a gene: 11. Germline V lookup: CDR1 MDHEN, CDR2 SYDVKM. The CDR3 nucleotides read TGTGCCAGCAGCCTCGACAGGGAAGTCATTCAGCCCCAGCATTTT. It translates to CASSLDREVIQPQHF.

This clonotype came up many times. CDR3 residues: CASKTRRGPYNEQFF. CDR3 sequence (DNA): TGTGCCAGCAAAACCAGGAGGGGCCCCTACAATGAGCAGTTCTTC. The rearrangement uses TRBV6-6 and TRBJ2-1; possible D gene TRBD2, 6 bases. Germline assignment: CDR1 MNHNY and CDR2 SVGAGI (reference sequence). Trimming cost V 7 bases and J 2 bases, with 15 bases left between them. The CDR3 is 15 amino acids.

This clonotype was picked up many times. DNA for the CDR3: TGTGCCAGCGGGGGACAGAGCAACACCGGGGAGCTGTTTTTT. This encodes CASGGQSNTGELFF. This chain joins TRBV7-6 and TRBJ2-2; 7 bases align to TRBD1. This CDR3 has 14 amino acids. V lost 8 bases to trimming and J lost 2 bases; unmatched junction nucleotides: 5. Per germline, CDR1 SGHVS and CDR2 FNYEAQ.

This clonotype showed up just a few times. J is TRBJ2-6 and V is TRBV20-1, with D unresolved. Trimming left V 1 base short and J 0 bases short, with 16 bases between. This CDR3 contains 18 residues. Per germline, CDR1 DFQATT and CDR2 SNEGSKA (reference sequence). DNA of the CDR3: TGCAGTGCTAGAGCGACGGAACCACTAACCTCTGGGGCCAACGTCCTGACTTTC. Translation gives CSARATEPLTSGANVLTF.

This chain uses TRBV12-3 or TRBV12-4 with TRBJ2-7, with a tentative D call TRBD1 (6 bases). The CDR3 runs to 16 residues. The V and J ends lost 6 bases and 3 bases respectively, with 21 bases between them. In DNA, the CDR3 is TGTGCCAGCAGGCCGCCCTTGGACAGCCCGAACTACGAGCAGTACTTC. Its translation is CASRPPLDSPNYEQYF.

This clonotype came up many times. Germline and junction disagree at one end, which may indicate a read error. The V call is TRBV7-2, the J call TRBJ2-5; 11 nucleotides agree with TRBD2. The CDR3 is made up of 15 amino acids. Germline CDR1 is SGHTA and CDR2 is FQGNSA. The CDR3 DNA follows: TGTGCCAGCACCTTACTAGCGGGGGTTTTGGAGACCCAGTACTTC. Its protein product is CASTLLAGVLETQYF.

This clonotype was detected only a few times. J is TRBJ1-2 and V is TRBV29-1; D unresolved. CDR3 size: 13 residues. Deletions cut 4 bases from V and 4 bases from J, with 13 bases between. Germline V gives CDR1 SQVTM, CDR2 ANQGSEA. CDR3 nucleotide sequence: TGCAGCGTTGGAGGAAGTGCGGTCTATGGCTACACCTTC. It codes for CSVGGSAVYGYTF. The variable domain in full, completed from reference TRBV29-1 and TRBJ1-2, reads SAVISQKPSRDICQRGTSLTIQCQVDSQVTMMFWYRQQPGQSLTLIATANQGSEATYESGFVIDKFPISRPNLTFSTLTVSNMSPEDSSIYLCSVGGSAVYGYTFGSGTRLTVV.

This clonotype was recorded a few times. The V and J genes are TRBV6-6 and TRBJ1-1; D is unresolved. The CDR3 is made up of 15 amino acids. Germline CDR1 MNHNY, CDR2 SVGAGI (reference sequence). The V end was cut by 0 bases, the J end by 1 base, with 9 bases between. In DNA form, the CDR3 reads TGTGCCAGCAGTTACTCGATGTCACAGAACACTGAAGCTTTCTTT. Protein: CASSYSMSQNTEAFF.

The chain carries TRBV13 and TRBJ2-5; TRBD2 matches at 8 bases. This CDR3 contains 14 residues. Germline V lookup: CDR1 PRHDT, CDR2 FYEKMQ (reference sequence). Trimming cost V 5 bases and J 1 base; bases outside gene matches: 3. CDR3 residues: CASSAGGLQETQYF. CDR3 DNA: TGTGCCAGCAGCGCGGGGGGACTCCAAGAGACCCAGTACTTC. Supplemented by reference TRBV13 and TRBJ2-5, the full variable domain reads AAGVIQSPRHLIKEKRETATLKCYPIPRHDTVYWYQQGPGQDPQFLISFYEKMQSDKGSIPDRFSAQQFSDYHSELNMSSLELGDSALYFCASSAGGLQETQYFGPGTRLLVL.

In this sample, this clonotype turned up many times. This chain links TRBV28 with TRBJ2-1; 13 nucleotides agree with TRBD2. The V gene's germline CDR1 is MDHEN and CDR2 SYDVKM. Unmatched junction bases numbered 8, after V lost 5 bases and J lost 4 bases. CDR3 size: 17 residues. DNA for the CDR3: TGTGCCAGCAGTCAGCGACTAGCGGGGGGCCTATACAATGAGCAGTTCTTC. This codes for CASSQRLAGGLYNEQFF.

This chain links TRBV20-1 with TRBJ2-1; D possibly matches TRBD1 or TRBD2 (5 bases each). The V gene's germline CDR1 is DFQATT and CDR2 SNEGSKA (reference sequence). V gave up 2 bases and J gave up 7 bases, with 18 bases separating them. This CDR3 is 15 amino acids long. In nucleotides, the CDR3 is TGCAGTGCTAGATTCCAGGGCCGGAGGTGGAATGAGCAGTTCTTC. Protein sequence: CSARFQGRRWNEQFF.

V and J are TRBV15 and TRBJ2-2; the D call may be TRBD1 or TRBD2 (6 bases each). CDR1 is LNHNV, CDR2 YYDKDF, per germline (reference sequence). Trimming removed 4 bases at V and 5 bases at J, with 14 bases between. This CDR3 region has 15 residues. CDR3 DNA sequence: TGTGCCACCAGCATGATGGGGGCGGGGACCGGGGAGCTGTTTTTT. Protein: CATSMMGAGTGELFF.

The chain combines TRBV19 with TRBJ1-1, with D perhaps TRBD1 (5 bases). The CDR3 contains 13 residues. CDR1 LNHDA and CDR2 SQIVND come from the germline V gene (reference sequence). Trimming removed 2 bases at V and 10 bases at J, with 14 bases between. Here the CDR3 DNA reads TGTGCCAGTAGTATATGGGGGGTTCCGTCAGCTTTCTTT. This gives the protein CASSIWGVPSAFF. Full variable domain (outside the CDR3, taken from reference TRBV19 and TRBJ1-1): DGGITQSPKYLFRKEGQNVTLSCEQNLNHDAMYWYRQDPGQGLRLIYYSQIVNDFQKGDIAEGYSVSREKKESFPLTVTSAQKNPTAFYLCASSIWGVPSAFFGQGTRLTVV.